These 16 T cell receptor beta chains came from one sample sequenced in a study of blood T cells in healthy people across ages. It was with a sample-barcoded 5' primer and a J-beta primer mix that a second PCR of roughly 7 to 12 cycles was run. TCRdb used MiXCR to reprocess the 5' RACE reads, holding one entry per CDR3 protein. The sample carries fewer than 800,000 distinct CDR3 sequences, 49% recorded once. Sequenced input: blood. All receptors come from an older woman in good health.

This chain joins TRBV25-1 and TRBJ2-1; 7 bases align to TRBD2. The V gene end was trimmed by 4 bases and the J gene end by 0 bases; junction bases not matched to a gene: 6. Per the germline V gene, CDR1 is MGHDK and CDR2 is SYGVNS. The CDR3 has 16 amino acids. This CDR3 reads CASSGGRDSSYNEQFF. DNA of the CDR3: TGTGCCAGCAGTGGAGGGAGGGATAGCTCCTACAATGAGCAGTTCTTC.

J is TRBJ2-3 and V is TRBV4-3; 7 bases line up with TRBD2. V lost 1 base, J lost 0 bases, and 10 bases stayed unmatched. This CDR3 comprises 18 residues. Per the germline V gene, CDR1 is LGHNA and CDR2 is YSLEER. The CDR3 DNA is TGCGCCAGCAGCCAAGGGGCTAGCGGCCAAAGGAGCACAGATACGCAGTATTTT. It codes for CASSQGASGQRSTDTQYF.

The chain carries TRBV7-2 and TRBJ1-5; D call uncertain. V was pared by 6 bases and J by 2 bases, with 11 bases between. Per germline, CDR1 SGHTA and CDR2 FQGNSA. This CDR3 spans 14 amino acids. The DNA for the CDR3 is TGTGCCAGCAGTTGCCCGGAGGGCAATCAGCCCCAGCATTTT. Amino acids: CASSCPEGNQPQHF.

V gene TRBV10-3 combines with J gene TRBJ2-7; D uncertain. Trimming took off 3 bases at V and 2 bases at J, with 8 bases between the two ends. Germline V gene data show CDR1 as ENHRY and CDR2 as SYGVKD. The CDR3 covers 13 residues. The CDR3 loop is CAISEPNTYEQYF. The CDR3 DNA follows: TGTGCCATCAGTGAACCGAATACCTACGAGCAGTACTTC.

V is TRBV6-6 and J is TRBJ1-2, with D perhaps matching TRBD1 (5 bases). Germline lookup yields CDR1 MNHNY and CDR2 SVGAGI (reference sequence). The CDR3 length is 15 residues. V dropped 6 bases and J dropped 2 bases, with 16 bases sitting between them. The CDR3 DNA reads TGTGCCAGCAGCCCTTCGGGACCGCTCAACTATGGCTACACCTTC. Translation: CASSPSGPLNYGYTF.

This chain connects TRBV20-1 to TRBJ2-1; TRBD1 matches at 7 bases. The J segment lost 5 bases and the V segment lost 5 bases, leaving 12 bases of the junction unmatched. This CDR3 is built from 15 residues. The germline V gene encodes CDR1 DFQATT and CDR2 SNEGSKA (reference sequence). CDR3 coding DNA: TGCAGTGCTTTACCTAGACAGGGCCCTGACAATGAGCAGTTCTTC. Residues: CSALPRQGPDNEQFF.

This clonotype was seen more than once but under ten times. The genes are TRBV29-1 and TRBJ2-3, with D tentatively TRBD2 (6 bases). This CDR3 has 13 residues. The V end was cut by 1 base, the J end by 4 bases, with 9 bases between. Germline values: CDR1 SQVTM, CDR2 ANQGSEA. CDR3 protein: CSVEGGKADTQYF. The CDR3 DNA is TGCAGCGTTGAAGGCGGGAAGGCAGATACGCAGTATTTT.

This chain connects TRBV9 to TRBJ2-6; no reliable D call. The germline V gene has CDR1 SGDLS and CDR2 YYNGEE. The ends were cut back, 0 bases at V and 0 bases at J, with 10 bases in the middle. The CDR3 length is 17 residues. CDR3 residues: CASSVAARYSGANVLTF. Written as DNA, the CDR3 is TGTGCCAGCAGCGTAGCTGCCAGGTACTCTGGGGCCAACGTCCTGACTTTC.

The chain couples TRBV4-3 to TRBJ1-6, with D possibly being TRBD1 (5 bases). This CDR3 spans 19 amino acids. Germline V lookup: CDR1 LGHNA, CDR2 YSLEER. V gave up 0 bases and J gave up 8 bases, with 23 bases separating them. CDR3 residues: CASSQDQGGQSGYHSPLHF. DNA of the CDR3: TGCGCCAGCAGCCAAGATCAGGGAGGTCAATCAGGGTACCATTCACCCCTCCACTTT.

The rearrangement uses TRBV4-1 and TRBJ2-1; the match to TRBD2 covers 7 bases. CDR3 length: 15 amino acids. V was pared by 1 base and J by 5 bases, with 5 bases of the junction left unmatched. CDR1 is MGHRA, CDR2 YSYEKL, per germline. CDR3 amino acids: CASSQGRLADNEQFF. CDR3 DNA: TGCGCCAGCAGCCAAGGGCGTCTAGCGGACAATGAGCAGTTCTTC.

The chain uses TRBV2 and TRBJ2-4; 11 nucleotides line up with TRBD2. Judging by the DNA end, TRBJ2-7 fits better; the J call may be wrong. The CDR3 is made up of 14 amino acids. Germline V lookup: CDR1 SNHLY, CDR2 FYNNEI. The CDR3 region has the DNA TGTGCCAGCAGGTGGCGGCTAGCGGGAGGCGAGCAGTACTTC. It is translated as CASRWRLAGGEQYF.

This sequence joins TRBV14 and TRBJ2-3; the match to TRBD2 covers 7 bases. V lost 0 bases, J lost 10 bases, and 10 bases stayed unmatched. Germline values: CDR1 SGHDN, CDR2 FVKESK. The CDR3 is 15 amino acids. CDR3: CASSQEMKREMSQYF. Here the CDR3 DNA reads TGTGCCAGCAGCCAAGAGATGAAGCGGGAAATGTCGCAGTATTTT. Combining the CDR3 with reference TRBV14 and TRBJ2-3 gives the whole variable domain EAGVTQFPSHSVIEKGQTVTLRCDPISGHDNLYWYRRVMGKEIKFLLHFVKESKQDESGMPNNRFLAERTGGTYSTLKVQPAELEDSGVYFCASSQEMKREMSQYFGPGTRLTVL.

This clonotype was seen a few times. This chain connects TRBV7-2 to TRBJ2-7; 12 bases match TRBD2. The J call could be wrong; TRBJ2-5 is a better fit for the DNA end. In germline, CDR1 is SGHTA, CDR2 FQGNSA. The CDR3 is 16 residues long. The CDR3 DNA reads TGTGCCAGCAGCTTGATGCTAGCGGGAGGGCCGGAGACCCAGTACTTC. It codes for CASSLMLAGGPETQYF.

This chain links TRBV28 with TRBJ1-1; possibly TRBD1 for D (5 bases). This CDR3 spans 14 amino acids. V dropped 6 bases and J dropped 4 bases, with 15 bases sitting between them. CDR1 is MDHEN and CDR2 is SYDVKM in the germline V gene. The CDR3 coding sequence is TGTGCCAGCAGGATGGGGGAATTCGGCACTGAAGCTTTCTTT. As protein: CASRMGEFGTEAFF.

The chain uses TRBV7-8 and TRBJ2-7; the D gene is possibly TRBD2 (5 bases). The last part of the DNA fits TRBJ2-1 better; the J call may be wrong. This CDR3 is built from 14 residues. Germline V gene sequence: CDR1 SGHVS, CDR2 FQNEAQ. The CDR3: CASSLRRVYNEQFF. As DNA, the CDR3 is TGTGCCAGCAGCTTACGGCGGGTGTACAATGAGCAGTTCTTC.

Only a few counts were recorded for this clonotype. The genes are TRBV7-9 and TRBJ2-3; 7 bases fit TRBD1. V was pared by 10 bases and J by 6 bases, with 13 bases of the junction left unmatched. From germline, CDR1 is SEHNR and CDR2 FQNEAQ (reference sequence). There are 14 residues in the CDR3. The CDR3 here is CAIPTGVDRDTQYF. CDR3 sequence (DNA): TGTGCCATACCTACAGGGGTCGATAGGGATACGCAGTATTTT.